Below are 5 T cell receptor beta chains sequenced from a single sample in a study of blood T cell repertoires in COVID-19. Produced via immunoSEQ multiplex PCR; TCRdb's table is partial and in-frame only. Among approximately 210,000 clones listed, around 86% were seen once. Material for sequencing was PBMCs or T cells enriched from blood (not recorded which). The receptor set was obtained from a woman aged 45-65 years with acute COVID-19.

The chain combines TRBV3-1 (or the pseudogene TRBV3-2) with TRBJ1-2; 7 positions agree with TRBD1. CDR1 and CDR2 from the germline V gene are LGHDT and YNNKEL (reference sequence). This CDR3 is 14 amino acids long. Losses at the gene ends were 6 bases for V and 3 bases for J; bases not matched to a gene: 7. The CDR3 reads CASSPPGQHYGYTF. The CDR3 DNA is TGTGCCAGCAGTCCTCCGGGACAGCACTATGGCTACACCTTC.

V and J are TRBV23-1 and TRBJ1-1; the match to TRBD1 covers 9 bases. TRBV23-1 is treated as an ORF (open reading frame) with a function not yet certain. Trimming at V came to 0 bases and at J to 2 bases, leaving 7 bases not matched to a gene. CDR3 length: 17 residues. The CDR3: CASSQSARDRENTEAFF. The CDR3 DNA sequence: TGCGCCAGCAGTCAATCGGCTAGGGACAGGGAAAACACTGAAGCTTTCTTT.

This clone was counted once. The CDR3 spells CASSLMGTFGFRGYTF. The CDR3 DNA follows: TGCGCCAGCAGCTTGATGGGCACTTTCGGTTTTCGGGGCTACACCTTC. The chain is built from TRBV5-1 and TRBJ1-2; D is unresolved. Deletions cut 1 base from V and 8 bases from J, with 21 bases between. CDR3 length: 16 amino acids. CDR1 is SGHRS, CDR2 YFSETQ, per germline.

This clone is a singleton in its sample. J is TRBJ2-5 and V is TRBV5-4; no clear D gene. The CDR3 spans 13 residues. Germline CDR1 SGHNT, CDR2 YYREEE (reference sequence). The ends were cut back, 4 bases at V and 2 bases at J, with 9 bases in the middle. The CDR3 is CASSDPYQETQYF. In nucleotides, the CDR3 is TGTGCCAGCAGCGATCCCTATCAAGAGACCCAGTACTTC.

This clone has just one count. This rearrangement joins TRBV5-4 to TRBJ2-1; 8 positions match TRBD2. With 4 bases clipped from V and 1 base from J, the junction kept 7 bases outside the gene matches. CDR1 SGHNT and CDR2 YYREEE come from the germline V gene (reference sequence). CDR3 size: 16 residues. DNA of the CDR3: TGTGCCAGCAGCACAAGGGAGCGGGGGTCCTACAATGAGCAGTTCTTC. It codes for CASSTRERGSYNEQFF.